This T cell receptor (beta chain) was sequenced during a study of cytomegalovirus exposure and HLA in healthy donors (dated by TCRdb to about 2017). In the study overall: An earlier analysis of some 500 of the donors reported roughly 270 Gb of sequence data and around 110 million unique TCR beta sequences from some 180 million T cells. About 310 gigabases of sequencing data and tens of millions of unique TCR sequences were included in an early release covering over 600 HLA-typed donors. The genetic ancestry cluster associated with self-reported Caucasian donors included 81% of the roughly 400 genotyped donors. The study was designed to test whether signatures of past pathogen exposure could be identified by cataloging public T cell receptors. Using immunosequencing, the study profiled T cell repertoires from fewer than 700 subjects and related those repertoires to cytomegalovirus serostatus. Along with the approximately 600-subject first cohort, a separate validation cohort of roughly 110 different subjects was used. The study combined high-throughput TCR immunosequencing, statistical association of individual TCRs with disease status, and machine learning to predict cytomegalovirus infection status. To study patterns of TCR occurrence, a later analysis re-analyzed previously published TCR beta repertoires from several hundred donors and added high-resolution HLA genotyping. The later analysis used no new phenotypic data to find candidate immune exposures, relying instead on TCR beta sequences and their occurrence across donors. An earlier analysis of around 580 of the donors used high-throughput TCR beta sequencing to judge whether each TCR beta V gene segment behaved as functional or pseudogenic. Donor age, sex, ethnicity and CMV serostatus were compiled alongside the repertoire data. Genome-wide SNP genotypes for about 55% of the roughly 670 donors were used in a later genetic analysis, which treated that subset as a discovery cohort. Every discovery cohort repertoire had been produced on one sequencing platform. HLA typing included class I and class II loci at four-digit resolution. Typing coverage varied by locus: roughly 629-640 donors for A, B, C, DRB1 and DQB1; under 550 for DQA1; 600 to 610 for DPA1; more than 450 for DPB1. Roughly 5 DR-DQ haplotypes were handled as single units for association and clustering, since linkage in the cohort was strong. On average, 235,054 unique TCR beta nucleotide sequences were sequenced per donor among several hundred genotyped donors of the cohort, with about 17% of those sequences being non-productive.

The research as a whole found: The classifier was reported to diagnose cytomegalovirus status with high specificity and sensitivity in both the original and validation cohorts. According to a later analysis, parvovirus B19, influenza, CMV and Epstein-Barr virus appeared linked to several top co-occurrence clusters. It was suggested by the authors that the approach could potentially be generalized to other disease states and immunological phenotypes. In a later analysis, HLA-associated TCR beta chains were found to be more clonally expanded and to have lower generation probabilities than equally common non-associated chains. A cluster of highly shared sequence variants was judged likely to represent a technical artifact of the sequencing pipeline. Strong co-occurrence of HLA alleles, especially DR and DQ, made assigning TCR associations to individual alleles difficult. Most CMV-associated TCR beta chains appeared to be HLA-restricted in a later analysis, and the HLA associations seemed to be driven largely by CMV exposure. Sequencing depth was assumed to be roughly uniform across donors in the presence/absence analyses, though that assumption may not hold. In this cohort, only TCR beta chains were sequenced, and detectable features were limited by the absence of alpha or paired-chain data. Some IMGT-functional V segments, including TRBV6-2 and TRBV6-3, could not be distinguished by the 87-base-pair reads and were therefore excluded. Linkage disequilibrium might explain the correlated functional status among segregating V segments, but an unknown experimental factor could not be excluded. Fewer than 20 rarely observed V segments, including chromosome 9 orphons, were excluded from the earlier analysis of some 590 of the donors because counts were too low. An association between a missense DCLRE1C variant and V-gene and J-gene trimming of TCR beta chains was found in a later genetic analysis and replicated in an independent cohort. A later genetic analysis reported fewer N-insertions in productive TCRs among donors in an Asian-associated ancestry cluster than the roughly 700-donor mean. Across donors, most TCR sequences were observed very rarely, whereas some public TCRs were present in many individuals. HLA typing was unavailable for some donors at each locus, so association tests used only the typed subset. In a later analysis, the rate of TCR association differed among HLA loci, with DRB1 alleles having the most associated TCRs and HLA-C alleles having the fewest. In vitro tests confirmed that a few of the cytomegalovirus-associated TCR beta chains recognize cytomegalovirus antigens. In an earlier analysis of some 550 of the donors, most TCR beta V segments were observed in productive rearrangements about 90% or about 30% of the time, broadly matching IMGT annotations. In a later analysis, some 17,000 TCR beta sequences were associated with specific HLA alleles at a false discovery rate of 0.05. The study listed 164 TCR beta chains as associated with cytomegalovirus. For the cohort, immune exposure information was limited to CMV serostatus. A further reported finding was that TCR beta sequences accurately predicted the HLA-A and HLA-B alleles for most subjects in the first cohort.

In total, 600 or so healthy bone marrow donors made up the cohort. Cohort members were all nominally healthy when sampled, although unrecorded immune exposures were likely present. The donor was CMV seropositive and was included in the group of 300 or so seropositive cohort members. Every donor gave a peripheral blood sample, and the peripheral blood mononuclear cells from that sample were used for TCR beta sequencing. Genomic DNA extraction from the blood cell samples was performed with the Qiagen DNeasy Blood Extraction Kit. Reading the germline V gene gives CDR1 SQVTM and CDR2 ANQGSEA. The CDR3 numbers 12 residues from cysteine through phenylalanine. Only CDR3 DNA is held: 36 bases, read in frame from base 1. Trimming removed 7 bases from V and 5 bases from J, leaving 14 bases between the germline ends. In regard to this clone: No antigen is known for it. Nothing much larger sits one base from this clone, and base qualities are not available.

The method was the immunoSEQ multiplex PCR assay. The multiplex PCR relied on a mix of 60 forward primers for TCR Vbeta segments and 13 reverse primers for TCR Jbeta segments. The CDR3 region of rearranged TCR beta genes was amplified from genomic DNA with a multiplex PCR assay. The Illumina HiSeq System was used to sequence the amplified TCR beta libraries as 87-base-pair reads. From the authors' description of their analysis: Across the 500 to 850 repertoires, a later analysis counted some 80 million unique TCR beta chains, roughly 11 million of which were shared by at least two donors. Raw reads were error-corrected and collapsed into unique sequences with a nearest-neighbor algorithm that merged closely related sequences to remove PCR and sequencing errors. To assign V, D and J gene segments, CDR3 sequences were aligned to IMGT reference sequences. For a sequence to be retained, a match of at least six nucleotides was required to both a V gene segment and a J gene segment. A rearrangement counted as productive if the CDR3 had no stop codons and remained in frame with V and J, and every other rearrangement counted as non-productive. Following IMGT convention, CDR3 was defined as the stretch from the second conserved V-encoded cysteine to the conserved J-encoded phenylalanine. Sequences without an unambiguous match to a single V gene segment were excluded from the earlier analysis of about 630 of the donors. An earlier analysis of some 610 of the donors called V segments functional above 56.7% productive rearrangements and segregating when the between-donor standard deviation exceeded 5%. A statistical classification framework was built to diagnose cytomegalovirus status from the catalog of TCR beta chain sequences. In a later analysis, TCR nucleotide sequences were compared against IMGT/GENE-DB human TR gene sequences so that V and J genes could be assigned. In a later analysis, CDR3 sequences and most-parsimonious VDJ recombination scenarios were assigned using the TCRdist pipeline. In a later analysis, each TCR beta chain was defined by its CDR3 amino acid sequence together with its V-gene family, and reads without a unique V-gene family were excluded. To address suspected cross-contamination and a sequencing artifact, a later analysis removed a few hundred highly shared, low-generation-probability nucleotide sequences. In a later analysis, a clonal expansion index for each public chain was calculated from normalized within-repertoire ranks of inferred template counts. A later analysis computed generation probabilities with a VDJ recombination model fitted to out-of-frame rearrangements, and checked the results against IGoR. In a later analysis, hypergeometric tests were used to score TCR-TCR, TCR-HLA and TCR-CMV co-occurrence, with a repertoire-size bias correction applied to TCR pairs. To estimate false discovery rates, a later analysis permuted the HLA or CMV assignments 20 times. In a later analysis, co-occurring TCRs were grouped with DBSCAN, and TCRdist sequence similarity was added when clustering was performed within HLA-allele-positive subsets. Co-occurrence clustering excluded repertoires with fewer than 30,000 or more than 120,000 public chains, plus five with anomalous nucleotide sharing. The clones in this table, taken by TCRdb from immuneACCESS, are in-frame only. Not every clone is retained; where verified, under half of the shortfall comes from an unresolved V gene, and the cause of the rest is unknown. Clone size and the V and J calls come from that table; the DNA yielded D and trimming. Across this sample there are around 49,000 clones, with around three quarters seen only once. Of the sample, more than 7% is held by the ten largest clones.

The rearrangement combines TRBV29-1 with TRBJ2-5; the D gene cannot be resolved reliably. Sequencing was performed on PBMCs. The source of this sequence is a man younger than 40 in good health and CMV-seropositive. The DNA sequence is given as TGCAGCGCCGACTGGATTGGGGAGACCCAGTACTTC. It codes for CSADWIGETQYF.